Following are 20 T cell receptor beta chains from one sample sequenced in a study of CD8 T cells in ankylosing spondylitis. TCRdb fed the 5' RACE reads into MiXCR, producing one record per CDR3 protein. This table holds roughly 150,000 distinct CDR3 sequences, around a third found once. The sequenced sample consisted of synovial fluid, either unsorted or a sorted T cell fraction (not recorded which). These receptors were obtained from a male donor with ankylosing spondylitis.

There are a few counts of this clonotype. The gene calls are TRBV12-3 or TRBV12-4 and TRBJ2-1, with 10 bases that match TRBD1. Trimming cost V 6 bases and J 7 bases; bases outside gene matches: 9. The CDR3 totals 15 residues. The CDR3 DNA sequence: TGTGCCAGCAGCGTAGGGACAGGGGCCTTGAATGAGCAGTTCTTC. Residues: CASSVGTGALNEQFF.

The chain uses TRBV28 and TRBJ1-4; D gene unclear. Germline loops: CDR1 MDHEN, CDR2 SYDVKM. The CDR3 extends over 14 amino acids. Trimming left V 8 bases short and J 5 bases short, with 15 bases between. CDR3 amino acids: CASGSRKENEKLFF. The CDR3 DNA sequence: TGTGCCAGCGGGAGTCGGAAGGAAAATGAAAAACTGTTTTTT.

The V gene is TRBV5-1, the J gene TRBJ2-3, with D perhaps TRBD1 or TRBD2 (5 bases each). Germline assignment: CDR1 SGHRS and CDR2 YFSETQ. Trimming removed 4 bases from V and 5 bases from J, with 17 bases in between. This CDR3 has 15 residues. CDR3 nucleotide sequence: TGCGCCAGCAGCGGGGGTAGGGGCCCACTAGATACGCAGTATTTT. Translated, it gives CASSGGRGPLDTQYF.

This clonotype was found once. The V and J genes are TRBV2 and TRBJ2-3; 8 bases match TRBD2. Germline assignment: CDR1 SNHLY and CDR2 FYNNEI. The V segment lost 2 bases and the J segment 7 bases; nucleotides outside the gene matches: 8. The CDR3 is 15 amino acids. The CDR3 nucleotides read TGTGCCAGCAGTGAACAAGGCGGGGGGCTGAATACGCAGTATTTT. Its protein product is CASSEQGGGLNTQYF.

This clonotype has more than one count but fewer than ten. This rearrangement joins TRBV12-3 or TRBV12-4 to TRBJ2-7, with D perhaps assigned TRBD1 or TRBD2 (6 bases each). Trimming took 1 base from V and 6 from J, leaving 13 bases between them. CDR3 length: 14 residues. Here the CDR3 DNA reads TGTGCCAGCAGTTTAGGGGTCAGGGGAGGCGAGCAGTACTTC. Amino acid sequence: CASSLGVRGGEQYF.

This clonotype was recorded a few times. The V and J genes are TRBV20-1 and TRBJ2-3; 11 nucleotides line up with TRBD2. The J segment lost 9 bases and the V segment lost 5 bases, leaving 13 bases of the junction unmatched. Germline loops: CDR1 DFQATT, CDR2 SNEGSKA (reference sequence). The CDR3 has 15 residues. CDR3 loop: CSAPVAGGPVSTQYF. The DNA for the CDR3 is TGCAGTGCTCCCGTAGCGGGAGGGCCGGTTAGCACGCAGTATTTT.

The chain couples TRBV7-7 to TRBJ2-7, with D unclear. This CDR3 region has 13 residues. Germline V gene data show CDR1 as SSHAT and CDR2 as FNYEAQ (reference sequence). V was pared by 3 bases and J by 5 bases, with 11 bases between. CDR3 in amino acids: CASSFSLQHEQYF. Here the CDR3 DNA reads TGTGCCAGCAGCTTTAGTCTTCAACACGAGCAGTACTTC. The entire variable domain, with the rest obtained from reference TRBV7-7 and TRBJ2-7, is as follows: GAGVSQSPRYKVTKRGQDVTLRCDPISSHATLYWYQQALGQGPEFLTYFNYEAQPDKSGLPSDRFSAERPEGSISTLTIQRTEQRDSAMYRCASSFSLQHEQYFGPGTRLTVT.

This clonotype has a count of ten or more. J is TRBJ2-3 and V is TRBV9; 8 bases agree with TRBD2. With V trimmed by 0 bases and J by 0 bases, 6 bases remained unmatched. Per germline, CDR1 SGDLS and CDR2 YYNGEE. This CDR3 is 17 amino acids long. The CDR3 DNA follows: TGTGCCAGCAGCGTAGGTTCGGGGGGGCCCAGCACAGATACGCAGTATTTT. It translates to CASSVGSGGPSTDTQYF. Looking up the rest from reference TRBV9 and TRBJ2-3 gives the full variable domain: DSGVTQTPKHLITATGQRVTLRCSPRSGDLSVYWYQQSLDQGLQFLIQYYNGEERAKGNILERFSAQQFPDLHSELNLSSLELGDSALYFCASSVGSGGPSTDTQYFGPGTRLTVL.

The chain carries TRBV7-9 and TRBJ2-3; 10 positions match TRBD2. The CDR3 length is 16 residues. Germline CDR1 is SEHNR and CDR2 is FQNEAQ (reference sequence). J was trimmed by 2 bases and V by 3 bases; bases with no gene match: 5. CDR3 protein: CASSLELAGFTDTQYF. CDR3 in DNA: TGTGCCAGCAGCTTGGAACTAGCGGGGTTCACAGATACGCAGTATTTT. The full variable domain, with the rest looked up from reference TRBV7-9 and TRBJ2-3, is DTGVSQNPRHKITKRGQNVTFRCDPISEHNRLYWYRQTLGQGPEFLTYFQNEAQLEKSRLLSDRFSAERPKGSFSTLEIQRTEQGDSAMYLCASSLELAGFTDTQYFGPGTRLTVL.

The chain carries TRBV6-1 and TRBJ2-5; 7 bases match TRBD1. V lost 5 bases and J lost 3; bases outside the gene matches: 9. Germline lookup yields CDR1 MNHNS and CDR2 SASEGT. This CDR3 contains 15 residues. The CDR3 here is CASSPPTGHKETQYF. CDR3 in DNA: TGTGCCAGCAGTCCCCCGACAGGGCACAAAGAGACCCAGTACTTC.

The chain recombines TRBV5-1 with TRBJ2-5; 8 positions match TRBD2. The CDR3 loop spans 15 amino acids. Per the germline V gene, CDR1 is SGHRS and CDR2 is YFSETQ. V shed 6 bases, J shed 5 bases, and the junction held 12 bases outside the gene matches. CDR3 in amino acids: CASNPRAGGLETQYF. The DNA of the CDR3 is TGCGCCAGCAACCCCCGGGCGGGGGGACTCGAGACCCAGTACTTC.

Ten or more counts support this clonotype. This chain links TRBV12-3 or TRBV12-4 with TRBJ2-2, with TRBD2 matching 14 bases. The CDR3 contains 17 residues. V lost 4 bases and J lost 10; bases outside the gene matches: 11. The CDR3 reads CASSSAPGLAGVEELFF. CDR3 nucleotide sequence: TGTGCCAGCAGTTCCGCACCGGGACTAGCGGGAGTAGAGGAGCTGTTTTTT.

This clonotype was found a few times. In nucleotides, the CDR3 is TGCGCCAGCAGCTTGACAGGGTATGGGAACACTGAAGCTTTCTTT. Its protein is CASSLTGYGNTEAFF. The chain has TRBV5-1 and TRBJ1-1; a weak D match, TRBD1 (6 bases). Germline V gene data show CDR1 as SGHRS and CDR2 as YFSETQ. The CDR3 covers 15 residues. The V end was cut by 1 base, the J end by 1 base, with 11 bases between.

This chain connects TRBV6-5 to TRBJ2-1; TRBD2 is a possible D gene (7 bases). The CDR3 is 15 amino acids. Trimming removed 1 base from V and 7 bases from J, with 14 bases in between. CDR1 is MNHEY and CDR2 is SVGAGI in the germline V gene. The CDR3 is CASSYLGGAENEQFF. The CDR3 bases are TGTGCCAGCAGTTACTTAGGGGGGGCGGAAAATGAGCAGTTCTTC.

The CDR3: CASSLLPRGDNEQFF. CDR3 sequence (DNA): TGCGCCAGCAGCTTGCTGCCTCGCGGGGACAATGAGCAGTTCTTC. This chain uses TRBV5-1 with TRBJ2-1, with D possibly TRBD2 on 6 matching bases. This CDR3 is built from 15 residues. The V end was cut by 1 base, the J end by 5 bases, with 13 bases between. Germline assignment: CDR1 SGHRS and CDR2 YFSETQ.

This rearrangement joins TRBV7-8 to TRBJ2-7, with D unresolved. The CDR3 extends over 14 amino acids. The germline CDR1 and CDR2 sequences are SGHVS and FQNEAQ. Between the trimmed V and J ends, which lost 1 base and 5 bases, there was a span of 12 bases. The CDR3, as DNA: TGTGCCAGCAGCTTAGGGGATCCTTGGGACGAGCAGTACTTC. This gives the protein CASSLGDPWDEQYF. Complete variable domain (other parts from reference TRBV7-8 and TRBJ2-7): GAGVSQSPRYKVAKRGQDVALRCDPISGHVSLFWYQQALGQGPEFLTYFQNEAQLDKSGLPSDRFFAERPEGSVSTLKIQRTQQEDSAVYLCASSLGDPWDEQYFGPGTRLTVT.

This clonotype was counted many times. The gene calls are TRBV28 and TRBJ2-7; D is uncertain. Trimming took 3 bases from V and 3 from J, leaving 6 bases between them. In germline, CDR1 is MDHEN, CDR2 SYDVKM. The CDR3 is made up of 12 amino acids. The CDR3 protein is CASSLGLYEQYF. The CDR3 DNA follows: TGTGCCAGCAGTTTGGGCCTCTACGAGCAGTACTTC.

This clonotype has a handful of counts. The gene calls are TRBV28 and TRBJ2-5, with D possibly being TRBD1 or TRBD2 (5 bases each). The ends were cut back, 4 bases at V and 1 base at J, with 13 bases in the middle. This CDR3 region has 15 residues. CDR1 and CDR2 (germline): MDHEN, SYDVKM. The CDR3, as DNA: TGTGCCAGCAGTTCCCCTGGGACGGTCCAAGAGACCCAGTACTTC. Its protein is CASSSPGTVQETQYF.

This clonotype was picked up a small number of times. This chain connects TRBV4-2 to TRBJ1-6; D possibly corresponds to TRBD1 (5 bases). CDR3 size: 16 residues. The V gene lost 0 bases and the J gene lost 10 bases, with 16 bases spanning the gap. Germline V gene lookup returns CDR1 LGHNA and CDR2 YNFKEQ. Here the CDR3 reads CASSQDSGGVGSPLHF. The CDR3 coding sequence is TGTGCCAGCAGCCAAGATTCGGGAGGGGTCGGCTCACCCCTCCACTTT.

DNA of the CDR3: TGCGCCAGCAGCTCCCTCTTCGGGTACACAGATACGCAGTATTTT. It translates to CASSSLFGYTDTQYF. The rearrangement uses TRBV5-1 and TRBJ2-3; D gene ambiguous. Germline values: CDR1 SGHRS, CDR2 YFSETQ. The CDR3 is 15 residues long. The germline V and J ends were trimmed by 3 bases and 2 bases, with 13 bases remaining between them.